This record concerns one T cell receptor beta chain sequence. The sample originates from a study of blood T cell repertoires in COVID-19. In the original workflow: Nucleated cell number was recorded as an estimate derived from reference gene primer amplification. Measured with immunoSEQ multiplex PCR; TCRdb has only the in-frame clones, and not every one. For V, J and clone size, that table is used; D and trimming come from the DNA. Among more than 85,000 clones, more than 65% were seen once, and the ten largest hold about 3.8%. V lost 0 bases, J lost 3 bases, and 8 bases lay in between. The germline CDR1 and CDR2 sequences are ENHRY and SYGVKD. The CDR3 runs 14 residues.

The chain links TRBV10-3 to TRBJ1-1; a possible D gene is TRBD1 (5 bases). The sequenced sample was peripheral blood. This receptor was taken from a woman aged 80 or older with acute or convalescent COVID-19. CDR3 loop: CAISESTGDTEAFF. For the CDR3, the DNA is TGTGCCATCAGTGAGTCGACGGGGGACACTGAAGCTTTCTTT.